These 26 T cell receptor beta chains were all obtained from the same sample, sequenced in a study of blood T cell repertoires in COVID-19. Only in-frame clones appear in the TCRdb table, and some are missing; sequencing was by immunoSEQ multiplex PCR. The sample includes under 500,000 clones, 85% to 90% seen only once; the top ten take about 4.5%. Sequenced material: peripheral blood. These receptors were taken from a woman in her thirties with acute or convalescent COVID-19.

The gene calls are TRBV5-1 and TRBJ2-7; no definite D call. This CDR3 contains 14 residues. Looked up from germline, CDR1 is SGHRS and CDR2 is YFSETQ. The germline V and J ends were trimmed by 4 bases and 6 bases, with 17 bases remaining between them. Here the CDR3 DNA reads TGCGCCAGCAGCCCCCGGTCCTCTTCGGGCGAGCAGTACTTC. It translates to CASSPRSSSGEQYF.

The chain couples TRBV5-1 to TRBJ2-3; D remains unclear. Trimming removed 0 bases at V and 4 bases at J, with 6 bases between. Germline CDR1 and CDR2: SGHRS and YFSETQ. The CDR3 totals 13 residues. The CDR3 nucleotides are TGCGCCAGCAGCTTGGCTGAGGCAGATACGCAGTATTTT. It is translated as CASSLAEADTQYF. Looking up the rest from reference TRBV5-1 and TRBJ2-3 gives the full variable domain: KAGVTQTPRYLIKTRGQQVTLSCSPISGHRSVSWYQQTPGQGLQFLFEYFSETQRNKGNFPGRFSGRQFSNSRSEMNVSTLELGDSALYLCASSLAEADTQYFGPGTRLTVL.

The chain joins TRBV3-1 (or the pseudogene TRBV3-2) to TRBJ2-2, with 14 positions matching TRBD2. The germline V gene has CDR1 LGHDT and CDR2 YNNKEL (reference sequence). CDR3 length: 20 residues. The V segment lost 5 bases and the J segment 4 bases; nucleotides outside the gene matches: 15. Here the CDR3 reads CASSSRPGLAGVRGTGELFF. CDR3 nucleotide sequence: TGTGCCAGCAGCTCCAGACCGGGACTAGCGGGGGTTAGGGGCACCGGGGAGCTGTTTTTT.

The CDR3 spells CASGLGLNSYEQYF. The CDR3 DNA reads as TGTGCTAGTGGTTTGGGGCTCAACTCCTACGAGCAGTACTTC. The gene calls are TRBV12-5 and TRBJ2-7; no firm D call. The V and J ends lost 1 base and 0 bases respectively, with 7 bases between them. The CDR3 spans 14 residues. Per the germline V gene, CDR1 is LGHNT and CDR2 is FRNRAP.

V and J are TRBV25-1 and TRBJ1-1; no reliable D call. V was shortened by 4 bases and J by 6 bases, with 6 bases between the two germline ends. Germline V gives CDR1 MGHDK, CDR2 SYGVNS. This CDR3 is 11 amino acids long. In nucleotides, the CDR3 is TGTGCCAGCAGTGTTTCCGCTGAAGCTTTCTTT. This codes for CASSVSAEAFF. Looking up the rest from reference TRBV25-1 and TRBJ1-1 gives the full variable domain: EADIYQTPRYLVIGTGKKITLECSQTMGHDKMYWYQQDPGMELHLIHYSYGVNSTEKGDLSSESTVSRIRTEHFPLTLESARPSHTSQYLCASSVSAEAFFGQGTRLTVV.

The chain combines TRBV5-4 with TRBJ2-7; possibly TRBD2 for D (5 bases). CDR1 is SGHNT and CDR2 is YYREEE in the germline V gene (reference sequence). This CDR3 has 14 amino acids. Trimming pared 7 bases from V and 3 bases from J, leaving 17 bases between. DNA for the CDR3: TGTGCCAGCTCCCCGAGGACTGATATCTACGAGCAGTACTTC. Amino acids: CASSPRTDIYEQYF.

The V and J genes are TRBV2 and TRBJ2-3; tentative D call: TRBD1 (6 bases). The germline V gene encodes CDR1 SNHLY and CDR2 FYNNEI. The CDR3 extends over 13 amino acids. V lost 7 bases and J lost 3, with 11 bases in between. The CDR3 DNA reads as TGTGCCAGCAATCCAGGGGTGACAGATACGCAGTATTTT. Translated: CASNPGVTDTQYF.

The chain joins TRBV6-9 to TRBJ1-1, with D maybe TRBD1 (6 bases). Per germline, CDR1 MNHGY and CDR2 SVAAGI. Trimming cost V 2 bases and J 2 bases, with 15 bases left between them. The CDR3 length is 16 residues. CDR3 sequence reads: CASSYRRGGLNTEAFF. CDR3 nucleotide sequence: TGTGCCAGCAGTTATCGTAGGGGGGGCTTAAACACTGAAGCTTTCTTT.

The rearrangement links TRBV5-1 to TRBJ1-3; 7 bases map to TRBD1. Germline assignment: CDR1 SGHRS and CDR2 YFSETQ. V dropped 3 bases and J dropped 2; count of bases not matched to a gene: 5. The CDR3 is 15 residues long. CDR3 sequence: CASSYTGTAGNTIYF. CDR3 nucleotide sequence: TGCGCCAGCAGCTATACCGGGACAGCTGGAAACACCATATATTTT.

This rearrangement joins TRBV2 to TRBJ2-3; D is uncertain. The CDR3 loop spans 15 amino acids. Trimming left V 2 bases short and J 2 bases short, with 11 bases between. Germline V gene sequence: CDR1 SNHLY, CDR2 FYNNEI. CDR3 in amino acids: CASSEQTRITDTQYF. Here the CDR3 DNA reads TGTGCCAGCAGTGAACAAACACGTATCACAGATACGCAGTATTTT.

This chain connects TRBV7-9 to TRBJ1-1; D ambiguous. The V end lost 4 bases, the J end lost 4 bases, and 19 bases lay between the germline ends. The germline V gene has CDR1 SEHNR and CDR2 FQNEAQ (reference sequence). This CDR3 comprises 16 residues. Written as DNA, the CDR3 is TGTGCCAGCAGCTCGACCGAGGGCGGTATGATCACTGAAGCTTTCTTT. Amino acids: CASSSTEGGMITEAFF.

This chain links TRBV4-1 with TRBJ2-3, with 12 nucleotides matching TRBD1. The CDR3 is made up of 15 amino acids. CDR1 is MGHRA and CDR2 is YSYEKL in the germline V gene. Trimming took 5 bases from V and 3 from J; bases not matched to a gene: 3. The CDR3 reads CASSAGQGATDTQYF. The CDR3 coding sequence is TGCGCCAGCAGCGCGGGACAGGGGGCGACAGATACGCAGTATTTT.

This clone is a singleton in its sample. The chain carries TRBV5-1 and TRBJ2-3, with D unresolved. Trimming removed 4 bases from V and 2 bases from J, with 14 bases in between. This CDR3 is 15 amino acids long. CDR1 is SGHRS and CDR2 is YFSETQ in the germline V gene. CDR3 sequence: CASSQSGDSTDTQYF. The CDR3 DNA reads TGCGCCAGCAGCCAATCGGGTGACTCCACAGATACGCAGTATTTT.

The gene calls are TRBV28 and TRBJ2-1, with 8 bases that match TRBD2. This CDR3 has 15 amino acids. Losses at the gene ends were 1 base for V and 10 bases for J; bases not matched to a gene: 9. Germline V gene sequence: CDR1 MDHEN, CDR2 SYDVKM. For the CDR3, the DNA is TGTGCCAGCAGTTTATTCCCGCAGCGGGGGAGCGAGCAGTTCTTC. It yields the protein CASSLFPQRGSEQFF.

The chain recombines TRBV6-5 with TRBJ1-5; D might be TRBD1 (5 bases). V lost 6 bases, J lost 6 bases, and 18 bases lay in between. This CDR3 is 15 amino acids long. The V gene's germline CDR1 is MNHEY and CDR2 SVGAGI. CDR3 coding DNA: TGTGCCAGCAGCCGCTCGGGGGGGGAGGGTCAGCCCCAGCATTTT. Residues: CASSRSGGEGQPQHF.

J is TRBJ1-2 and V is TRBV6-5, with 9 bases identical to TRBD1. Trimming at V came to 2 bases and at J to 6 bases, leaving 1 base not matched to a gene. CDR1 and CDR2 from the germline V gene are MNHEY and SVGAGI. CDR3 length: 13 amino acids. For the CDR3, the DNA is TGTGCCAGCAGTTACGGGACAGGGCATGGCTACACCTTC. This translates into CASSYGTGHGYTF.

The chain couples TRBV3-1 (or the pseudogene TRBV3-2) to TRBJ1-1; D perhaps matches TRBD1 (6 bases). Deletions cut 5 bases from V and 2 bases from J, with 12 bases between. CDR1 is LGHDT, CDR2 YNNKEL, per germline (reference sequence). This CDR3 has 14 amino acids. CDR3 coding DNA: TGTGCCAGCAGCTATGGGACATTTAACACTGAAGCTTTCTTT. This sequence encodes CASSYGTFNTEAFF.

This chain links TRBV9 with TRBJ2-5; 7 nucleotides agree with TRBD2. There are 16 residues in the CDR3. CDR1 is SGDLS, CDR2 YYNGEE, per germline. J gave up 2 bases and V 0 bases, and 7 bases lay outside the gene matches. CDR3 nucleotide sequence: TGTGCCAGCAGCGTAGGTATGGGCGGGGGACAAGAGACCCAGTACTTC. It specifies CASSVGMGGGQETQYF. The full variable domain, completed using reference TRBV9 and TRBJ2-5, is DSGVTQTPKHLITATGQRVTLRCSPRSGDLSVYWYQQSLDQGLQFLIQYYNGEERAKGNILERFSAQQFPDLHSELNLSSLELGDSALYFCASSVGMGGGQETQYFGPGTRLLVL.

This chain joins TRBV7-8 and TRBJ1-1, with a possible D match to TRBD1 (5 bases). CDR3 length equals 13 residues. CDR1 and CDR2 from the germline V gene are SGHVS and FQNEAQ. Trimming stripped 8 bases from V and 0 bases from J, with 10 bases between. CDR3 coding DNA: TGTGCCAGCCGGGGGTTCATGAACACTGAAGCTTTCTTT. Its protein is CASRGFMNTEAFF. Complete variable domain (other parts from reference TRBV7-8 and TRBJ1-1): GAGVSQSPRYKVAKRGQDVALRCDPISGHVSLFWYQQALGQGPEFLTYFQNEAQLDKSGLPSDRFFAERPEGSVSTLKIQRTQQEDSAVYLCASRGFMNTEAFFGQGTRLTVV.

The rearrangement links TRBV9 to TRBJ2-5; the D gene is possibly TRBD2 (5 bases). Trimming shortened V by 4 bases and J by 5 bases, and 15 bases separated the two germline ends. The CDR3 length is 14 residues. Germline V gives CDR1 SGDLS, CDR2 YYNGEE. The CDR3 region has the DNA TGTGCCAGCAGCTTTCGGACTGGCCGGGAGACCCAGTACTTC. Amino acid sequence: CASSFRTGRETQYF.

The chain joins TRBV24-1 to TRBJ2-3, with TRBD2 matching over 9 bases. Germline lookup yields CDR1 KGHDR and CDR2 SFDVKD. J gave up 5 bases and V 4 bases, and 9 bases lay outside the gene matches. CDR3 length equals 16 residues. The CDR3 sequence is CATSDLSGGGKDTQYF. The CDR3 nucleotides are TGTGCCACCAGTGACCTTAGCGGGGGCGGGAAAGATACGCAGTATTTT.

The chain employs TRBV10-2 and TRBJ1-2; 10 positions agree with TRBD1. CDR1 WSHSY and CDR2 SAAADI come from the germline V gene. The CDR3 is made up of 14 amino acids. V shed 6 bases, J shed 3 bases, and the junction held 4 bases outside the gene matches. The CDR3, as DNA: TGCGCCAGCAGGGGGACAGGGGTTTACTATGGCTACACCTTC. It yields the protein CASRGTGVYYGYTF.

CDR3 bases: TGCAGCGTTGTACGACAGGGCACCTACAATGAGCAGTTCTTC. Amino acids: CSVVRQGTYNEQFF. The chain couples TRBV29-1 to TRBJ2-1; 7 nucleotides align to TRBD1. This CDR3 contains 14 residues. The germline V gene encodes CDR1 SQVTM and CDR2 ANQGSEA. The J segment lost 2 bases and the V segment lost 4 bases, leaving 5 bases of the junction unmatched.

This clone occurred many times. The gene calls are TRBV7-9 and TRBJ1-2; tentatively, D is TRBD1 (6 bases). The germline CDR1 and CDR2 sequences are SEHNR and FQNEAQ (reference sequence). Deletions cut 5 bases from V and 7 bases from J, with 17 bases between. The CDR3 sequence is 14 residues long. The DNA for the CDR3 is TGTGCCAGCAGCCCCAAAGGGGACATCGCTGGCTACACCTTC. Its translation: CASSPKGDIAGYTF.

The chain is built from TRBV15 and TRBJ2-1; 9 bases agree with TRBD1. Losses at the gene ends were 5 bases for V and 2 bases for J; bases not matched to a gene: 10. CDR1 is LNHNV, CDR2 YYDKDF, per germline (reference sequence). The CDR3 consists of 17 residues. The CDR3 sequence: CATSGKTGTGPYNEQFF. The CDR3 coding sequence is TGTGCCACCAGCGGAAAAACCGGGACAGGGCCCTACAATGAGCAGTTCTTC.

The J gene is TRBJ1-6, the V gene TRBV4-1; possibly TRBD1 for D (6 bases). V lost 2 bases to trimming and J lost 10 bases, with 15 bases between them. The CDR3 has 15 amino acids. Germline lookup yields CDR1 MGHRA and CDR2 YSYEKL. CDR3 protein: CASSQSFQGNSPLHF. The CDR3 bases are TGCGCCAGCAGCCAATCTTTCCAGGGGAACTCACCCCTCCACTTT.